The rows below give T cell receptor beta chains drawn from one sample of a study of blood T cells in healthy people across ages. TCRdb re-analysed the 5' RACE reads in MiXCR, keeping a single row per CDR3 protein. The table shows approximately 810,000 distinct CDR3 sequences, with 30% to 45% occurring only once. Sample: blood. The receptor source for this set is a man between 18 and 29 years old in good health. Both conserved end residues are trimmed from each CDR3.

TRBV5-4	TRBJ2-7	ASTPEGTGVNERY
TRBV7-2	TRBJ2-3	ASGLGGVPTDTRY
TRBV5-1	TRBJ2-1	ASGMTGGEFNEQF
TRBV20-1	TRBJ1-5	SAIEVPTGDSNQPQH
TRBV20-1	TRBJ2-7	SAALDSGSSYEQY
TRBV12-3/TRBV12-4	TRBJ1-2	ASSLGPPDGYT
TRBV3-1	TRBJ1-6	ASSLSGVDNSPLH
TRBV20-1	TRBJ1-4	SARWARDGEKLF
TRBV5-1	TRBJ1-4	ASSLTQGTHEKLF
TRBV20-1	TRBJ2-5	SVGRGGNQETQY
TRBV2	TRBJ2-3	ASLRSRAQY
TRBV27	TRBJ1-5	ASSKRRGQSNQPQH
TRBV24-1	TRBJ1-2	ATSDEGRPANGYT
TRBV14	TRBJ1-6	ASSRKQGFNSPLH
TRBV29-1	TRBJ2-3	SVADRGRTDTQY
TRBV4-3	TRBJ2-7	ASSQDQTGPSEQY
TRBV4-3	TRBJ2-7	ASSQDPGSGGTSSYNEQY